This T cell receptor (beta chain) is from a study of blood T cell repertoires in COVID-19. In the study overall: The origin of the acute and convalescent COVID-19 samples was the United States, Italy and Spain. T cells, B-cell-depleted T cells, or PBMCs supplied cDNA or gDNA.

In germline, CDR1 is KGHSH, CDR2 LQKENI. This CDR3 spans 17 amino acids. The V and J ends lost 3 bases and 7 bases respectively, with 25 bases between them. This clone was counted a few times. Measured with immunoSEQ multiplex PCR; TCRdb has only the in-frame clones, and not every one. The table records some 150,000 clones, over 75% of them present only once. Sequencing input: peripheral blood. J is TRBJ2-7 and V is TRBV18, with a weak D call TRBD2 (7 bases). The sequence was collected from a human donor in a cohort sampled during active COVID-19. Here the CDR3 reads CASSPRRGRLAVEEQYF. CDR3 coding DNA: TGTGCCAGCTCACCCCGACGGGGGCGTCTAGCGGTCGAAGAGCAGTACTTC. The entire variable domain, with the rest obtained from reference TRBV18 and TRBJ2-7, is as follows: NAGVMQNPRHLVRRRGQEARLRCSPMKGHSHVYWYRQLPEEGLKFMVYLQKENIIDESGMPKERFSAEFPKEGPSILRIQQVVRGDSAAYFCASSPRRGRLAVEEQYFGPGTRLTVT.